A selection of T cell receptor beta chains follows, all from one sample in a study of CD8 T cells in ankylosing spondylitis. TCRdb re-called the 5' RACE reads through MiXCR, storing one row per CDR3 protein. The table lists approximately 42,000 distinct CDR3 sequences, approximately 10% of them singletons. The specimen sequenced was blood, either unsorted or a sorted T cell fraction (not recorded which). These TCRs come from a male donor with ankylosing spondylitis or in good health (not recorded which). Each CDR3 is given with its conserved first and last residue. Fields, in order: J gene, V gene, D gene, clone size, CDR3 protein, CDR3 DNA. A D gene is named only where the DNA matches it firmly. Where a row states a size, it is once, few, many or the class of an expanded clone; other rows omit it.

>TRBJ1-4|TRBV7-2|NA|NA
CASSFQGSVEKLFF
TGTGCCAGCAGCTTTCAGGGTTCGGTTGAAAAACTGTTTTTT
>TRBJ2-5|TRBV5-1|NA|NA
CASSWERQETQYF
TGCGCCAGCAGCTGGGAACGGCAAGAGACCCAGTACTTC
>TRBJ2-5|TRBV3-1|TRBD1|many
CASSQTGAQYF
TGTGCCAGCAGCCAGACAGGGGCCCAGTACTTC
>TRBJ2-1|TRBV18|TRBD1|NA
CASSPLDRGQNNEQFF
TGTGCCAGCTCACCGCTGGACAGGGGGCAAAACAATGAGCAGTTCTTC
>TRBJ2-7|TRBV2|TRBD2|many
CASSLTVLAGSSYEQYF
TGTGCCAGCAGCCTGACCGTTCTAGCGGGGAGCTCCTACGAGCAGTACTTC
>TRBJ1-1|TRBV29-1|TRBD1|few
CSVVGRGRRDTEAFF
TGCAGCGTTGTGGGCAGGGGGCGAAGGGACACTGAAGCTTTCTTT
>TRBJ1-4|TRBV9|TRBD1|many
CASSVSSGTGEKLFF
TGTGCCAGCAGCGTCAGCAGCGGGACAGGGGAAAAACTGTTTTTT
>TRBJ1-2|TRBV25-1|NA|few
CASSEAGTRYGYTF
TGTGCCAGCAGTGAAGCCGGGACCCGATATGGCTACACCTTC
>TRBJ1-2|TRBV6-1|NA|many
CASIRQTYGYTF
TGTGCCAGCATCCGACAGACCTATGGCTACACCTTC
>TRBJ2-6|TRBV20-1|NA|few
CSARVPFGGNVLTF
TGCAGTGCTAGAGTCCCTTTCGGTGGCAACGTCCTGACTTTC
>TRBJ2-3|TRBV20-1|TRBD2|many
CSVETSVGKDTQYF
TGCAGTGTCGAGACTAGCGTCGGAAAAGATACGCAGTATTTT
>TRBJ2-1|TRBV10-3|NA|many
CAISDRVPSYNEQFF
TGTGCCATCAGTGACAGGGTCCCCTCCTACAATGAGCAGTTCTTC
>TRBJ1-1|TRBV29-1|NA|many
CSTSRQGSTEAFF
TGCAGCACATCGCGTCAGGGGTCCACTGAAGCTTTCTTT
>TRBJ2-5|TRBV12-3/TRBV12-4|TRBD2|many
CASSFLLAEETQYF
TGTGCCAGCAGTTTTTTACTAGCGGAAGAGACCCAGTACTTC
>TRBJ2-7|TRBV5-1|NA|few
CASNGEVSYEQYF
TGCGCCAGCAACGGGGAAGTATCCTACGAGCAGTACTTC
>TRBJ2-7|TRBV20-1|NA|NA
CSAPRQASDEQYF
TGCAGTGCCCCGCGCCAAGCGTCAGACGAGCAGTACTTC
>TRBJ1-5|TRBV6-1|NA|many
CASSKGSANQPQHF
TGTGCCAGCAGTAAGGGGTCGGCGAACCAGCCCCAGCATTTT
>TRBJ1-1|TRBV19|TRBD1|once
CASRQFTGGGNTEAFF
TGTGCCAGTAGGCAGTTTACAGGGGGCGGGAACACTGAAGCTTTCTTT
>TRBJ2-2|TRBV9|NA|many
CASSVVENTGELFF
TGTGCCAGCAGCGTAGTGGAGAACACCGGGGAGCTGTTTTTT
>TRBJ2-2|TRBV11-2|NA|NA
CASSLDLNTGELFF
TGTGCCAGCAGCTTAGACTTGAACACCGGGGAGCTGTTTTTT
>TRBJ1-4|TRBV20-1|NA|many
CSARDELNEKLFF
TGCAGTGCACGAGATGAGCTTAATGAAAAACTGTTTTTT
>TRBJ2-3|TRBV7-9|NA|once
CASSLPGPDTQYF
TGTGCCAGCAGCTTACCGGGCCCAGATACGCAGTATTTT
>TRBJ1-3|TRBV5-1|NA|many
CASSLESSGNTIYF
TGCGCCAGCAGCTTGGAGAGCTCTGGAAACACCATATATTTT
>TRBJ2-6|TRBV5-1|NA|few
CASRVSSGANVLTF
TGCGCCAGCAGGGTGTCCTCTGGGGCCAACGTCCTGACTTTC
>TRBJ1-2|TRBV12-3/TRBV12-4|NA|many
CASRTAGHLNYGYTF
TGTGCCAGCAGAACCGCGGGACACCTGAACTATGGCTACACCTTC
>TRBJ1-2|TRBV28|NA|few
CASIQSTLGYGYTF
TGTGCCAGCATTCAATCGACCTTGGGCTATGGCTACACCTTC
>TRBJ2-5|TRBV7-2|NA|many
CASSFQGGRETQYF
TGTGCCAGCAGCTTTCAGGGGGGCCGTGAGACCCAGTACTTC
>TRBJ1-4|TRBV7-2|NA|few
CASSPGQGRDEKLFF
TGTGCCAGCAGCCCGGGTCAGGGGCGAGATGAAAAACTGTTTTTT
>TRBJ1-2|TRBV9|NA|many
CASSVADVGYGYTF
TGTGCCAGCAGCGTAGCGGACGTCGGGTATGGCTACACCTTC
>TRBJ2-7|TRBV3-1|NA|many
CASSSRPGVEQYF
TGTGCCAGCAGCTCCCGACCCGGGGTCGAGCAGTACTTC
>TRBJ2-2|TRBV28|TRBD1|many
CASRIPGQGRTGELFF
TGTGCCAGCAGAATCCCGGGACAGGGAAGGACCGGGGAGCTGTTTTTT
>TRBJ2-2|TRBV5-1|NA|many
CASSGGVGENTGELFF
TGCGCCAGCAGCGGAGGAGTAGGGGAGAACACCGGGGAGCTGTTTTTT
>TRBJ2-2|TRBV12-3/TRBV12-4|TRBD2|many
CASSPTSTNTGELFF
TGTGCCAGCAGTCCGACTAGCACGAACACCGGGGAGCTGTTTTTT